This TCR beta chain was identified in a study of shared clonotypes between healthy human individuals. V trimming: 3 bases; J trimming: 0 bases; junction bases outside the gene matches: 6. Looked up from germline, CDR1 is MNHEY and CDR2 is SVGAGI. This CDR3 has 16 amino acids. Sequenced by immunoSEQ multiplex PCR; TCRdb stores in-frame clones only, minus some. The sample yields around 2.3 million clones, roughly 95% seen once. Study-wide findings and caveats: Non-shared clonotypes were found to have lower generation probabilities than the clonotypes that were shared by all four of the sorted-subset donors.

About this clone: Its antigen is currently unknown.

The clonotype comes from a man aged 18 to 30 in good health. This chain uses TRBV6-5 with TRBJ2-3, with 7 bases fitting TRBD1. Sequenced: naive CD4+ T cells sorted from blood. Subset in this sample: CD45RA+ positively selected. CDR3 in amino acids: CASSYSTGASTDTQYF. CDR3 in DNA: TGTGCCAGCAGTTATTCAACAGGGGCAAGCACAGATACGCAGTATTTT.